The clone carrying this T cell receptor (beta chain) was observed a single time. Its specificity is not known. PCR used 60 Vbeta primers and 13 Jbeta primers. Generated by immunoSEQ multiplex PCR, the TCRdb table keeps only in-frame clones and is missing some. This sample has 95,000 to 150,000 clones, with 81% found just once. CDR1 is SGHDT and CDR2 is YYEEEE in the germline V gene. Trimming shortened V by 0 bases and J by 6 bases, and 12 bases separated the two germline ends. CDR3 length: 14 amino acids. This sample was taken from a study of cytomegalovirus exposure and HLA in healthy donors. Across the whole study: From approximately 170 million T cells, an earlier analysis saw approximately 120 million unique TCR beta sequences. In terms of ancestry, the Caucasian-associated cluster contained 75% to 85% of the 300 to 400 genotyped donors.

Study conclusions and caveats: TCR beta chains numbering some 160 were designated cytomegalovirus-associated. Researchers had no immune exposure information except CMV serostatus available.

The TCR originated in a man younger than 30 in good health and CMV-seronegative. The chain recombines TRBV5-6 with TRBJ1-2, with TRBD1 as a possible D gene (6 bases). Sequenced sample: PBMCs. CDR3 amino acids: CASSLDQGMHGYTF. The CDR3 coding sequence is TGTGCCAGCAGCTTGGACCAGGGGATGCATGGCTACACCTTC.